Listed here are 31 T cell receptor beta chains from one sample, sequenced in a study of blood T cell repertoires in COVID-19. Assay: immunoSEQ multiplex PCR; the TCRdb copy retains only in-frame clones and omits some. The sample gives some 200,000 clones, roughly 80% of which show up once; under 15% is in the top ten. Sequenced: peripheral blood. The receptor source for this set is a man aged 30 to 45 with active or convalescent COVID-19.

The gene calls are TRBV3-1 (or the pseudogene TRBV3-2) and TRBJ1-4; D is uncertain. Germline V gene lookup returns CDR1 LGHDT and CDR2 YNNKEL (reference sequence). CDR3 size: 10 residues. Deletions cut 10 bases from V and 5 bases from J, with 5 bases between. The CDR3 loop reads CAIQNEKLFF. The CDR3 DNA is TGTGCCATCCAGAATGAAAAACTGTTTTTT.

The chain carries TRBV29-1 and TRBJ2-5, with TRBD2 identical over 7 bases. V trimming: 8 bases; J trimming: 7 bases; junction bases outside the gene matches: 4. CDR1 is SQVTM, CDR2 ANQGSEA, per germline. CDR3 length: 10 residues. CDR3 coding DNA: TGCAGCACCAGGGAGGGGACCCAGTACTTC. Encoded protein: CSTREGTQYF.

The chain uses TRBV9 and TRBJ2-1, with D perhaps matching TRBD2 (6 bases). Germline values: CDR1 SGDLS, CDR2 YYNGEE. Trimming took 5 bases from V and 9 from J, leaving 9 bases between them. This CDR3 region has 11 residues. The CDR3: CASSAGGEQFF. CDR3 bases: TGTGCCAGCAGTGCCGGGGGTGAGCAGTTCTTC.

The V gene is TRBV30, the J gene TRBJ2-1; 7 bases match TRBD2. Trimming at V came to 1 base and at J to 8 bases, leaving 11 bases not matched to a gene. Germline values: CDR1 GTSNPN, CDR2 SVGIG (reference sequence). The CDR3 is made up of 15 amino acids. DNA for the CDR3: TGTGCCTGGAGTGGTAGCGGGTACCCTTCGTATGAGCAGTTCTTC. This translates into CAWSGSGYPSYEQFF.

This chain connects TRBV7-2 to TRBJ2-2, with no clear D. The CDR3 extends over 14 amino acids. V shed 0 bases and J shed 6 bases, with 8 bases lying between them. Germline CDR1 is SGHTA and CDR2 is FQGNSA. The DNA for the CDR3 is TGTGCCAGCAGCTTAGCCCTAGTAGCCGGGGAGCTGTTTTTT. Translation gives CASSLALVAGELFF. The whole variable domain, filled in from reference TRBV7-2 and TRBJ2-2, reads GAGVSQSPSNKVTEKGKDVELRCDPISGHTALYWYRQSLGQGLEFLIYFQGNSAPDKSGLPSDRFSAERTGGSVSTLTIQRTQQEDSAVYLCASSLALVAGELFFGEGSRLTVL.

The chain carries TRBV5-1 and TRBJ2-1; a possible D gene is TRBD2 (6 bases). The CDR3 spans 14 residues. Germline assignment: CDR1 SGHRS and CDR2 YFSETQ. The V end lost 2 bases, the J end lost 7 bases, and 13 bases lay between the germline ends. The CDR3 DNA sequence: TGCGCCAGCAGCTTCGGAGGGGTTTGGAATGAGCAGTTCTTC. Protein product: CASSFGGVWNEQFF.

This clone has only one observation. One end of the junction does not line up with germline, which may come from a read error. V usage is TRBV7-7 and J usage is TRBJ2-1; tentatively, D is TRBD1 (5 bases). From germline, CDR1 is SSHAT and CDR2 FNYEAQ (reference sequence). The length of the CDR3 is 14 residues. DNA for the CDR3: TGTGCTAGCAGTTCGACGGACACACACAATGAGCAGTTCTTC. It yields the protein CASSSTDTHNEQFF.

The chain links TRBV5-8 to TRBJ2-7, with 7 bases matching TRBD1. Per germline, CDR1 SGHTS and CDR2 YDEGEE. There are 15 residues in the CDR3. Losses at the gene ends were 4 bases for V and 3 bases for J; bases not matched to a gene: 10. This CDR3 reads CASSPGSPGGYEQYF. The CDR3 DNA reads as TGTGCCAGCAGCCCAGGAAGTCCAGGGGGCTACGAGCAGTACTTC.

This clone was recorded only once. CDR3 in amino acids: CASSPRQGGNPEQYF. CDR3 sequence (DNA): TGTGCCAGCAGCCCCCGACAGGGGGGGAACCCCGAGCAGTACTTC. The chain is built from TRBV3-1 (or the pseudogene TRBV3-2) and TRBJ2-7; 9 nucleotides agree with TRBD1. After removal of 4 bases from V and 6 bases from J, the junction contained 10 bases not matched to a gene. This CDR3 spans 15 amino acids. The germline V gene has CDR1 LGHDT and CDR2 YNNKEL (reference sequence).

DNA for the CDR3: TGTGCCATCAGTGGTTTCGGGACAGGGGGCTCGAGGGAGCTGTTTTTT. This gives the protein CAISGFGTGGSRELFF. The V and J genes are TRBV10-3 and TRBJ2-2; 12 bases are shared with TRBD1. Trimming removed 4 bases from V and 9 bases from J; junction bases left unmatched: 9. This CDR3 is 16 amino acids long. Germline V lookup: CDR1 ENHRY, CDR2 SYGVKD.

This clone has just a few counts. The chain joins TRBV4-1 to TRBJ2-5; 13 positions agree with TRBD2. This CDR3 contains 18 residues. V was clipped by 3 bases and J by 4 bases; unmatched bases: 11. Germline V gives CDR1 MGHRA, CDR2 YSYEKL. The CDR3 nucleotides read TGCGCCAGCAGCCAGGGAGGACTAGCGGGAGTCCTTGGAGAGACCCAGTACTTC. Its protein is CASSQGGLAGVLGETQYF.

This sequence joins TRBV28 and TRBJ2-2; 9 bases are shared with TRBD1. CDR3 length: 15 amino acids. The J segment lost 2 bases and the V segment lost 6 bases, leaving 4 bases of the junction unmatched. The germline CDR1 and CDR2 sequences are MDHEN and SYDVKM. CDR3 region: CASSRGQGNTGELFF. The CDR3 DNA reads TGTGCCAGCAGCCGGGGACAGGGCAACACCGGGGAGCTGTTTTTT. Using reference TRBV28 and TRBJ2-2 for the parts outside the CDR3, the full variable domain is DVKVTQSSRYLVKRTGEKVFLECVQDMDHENMFWYRQDPGLGLRLIYFSYDVKMKEKGDIPEGYSVSREKKERFSLILESASTNQTSMYLCASSRGQGNTGELFFGEGSRLTVL.

The chain has TRBV5-4 and TRBJ2-5; D is unclear. V lost 3 bases and J lost 8, with 14 bases in between. Germline CDR1 reads SGHNT; CDR2 reads YYREEE (reference sequence). The length of the CDR3 is 13 residues. CDR3: CASSSSLVPTQYF. CDR3 sequence (DNA): TGTGCCAGCAGCTCCTCCTTAGTTCCCACCCAGTACTTC.

This sequence joins TRBV19 and TRBJ2-7; 7 bases fit TRBD2. This CDR3 is 14 amino acids long. V shed 5 bases and J 5 bases; nucleotides not matched to a gene: 9. CDR1 LNHDA and CDR2 SQIVND come from the germline V gene (reference sequence). For the CDR3, the DNA is TGTGCCAGTAGTCGGGAGGATGAAGGCCACGAGCAGTACTTC. Amino acid sequence: CASSREDEGHEQYF.

This chain links TRBV5-1 with TRBJ2-3, with 9 nucleotides matching TRBD1. This CDR3 comprises 14 residues. Trimming took 4 bases from V and 4 from J; bases not matched to a gene: 4. Germline V gene sequence: CDR1 SGHRS, CDR2 YFSETQ. The CDR3 DNA reads as TGCGCCAGCAGCATAGGACAGGGGCCAGATACGCAGTATTTT. This translates into CASSIGQGPDTQYF.

This clone appeared a few times. The chain links TRBV7-3 to TRBJ1-1; TRBD1 might be the D (5 bases). Germline assignment: CDR1 SGHTA and CDR2 FQGTGA. V was pared by 5 bases and J by 4 bases, with 11 bases between. The CDR3 spans 13 residues. Here the CDR3 DNA reads TGTGCCAGCAGCCAAAATCAGGGCACTGAAGCTTTCTTT. It translates to CASSQNQGTEAFF.

The V call is TRBV6-5, the J call TRBJ2-1, with D perhaps TRBD2 (5 bases). The CDR3 runs to 15 residues. Trimming removed 6 bases from V and 2 bases from J, with 14 bases in between. Germline CDR1 MNHEY, CDR2 SVGAGI. The CDR3 protein is CASSRPGYPYNEQFF. The CDR3 DNA follows: TGTGCCAGCAGCCGTCCGGGATACCCCTACAATGAGCAGTTCTTC.

The J gene is TRBJ1-3, the V gene TRBV10-3; the match to TRBD1 covers 7 bases. Per the germline V gene, CDR1 is ENHRY and CDR2 is SYGVKD. CDR3 size: 14 residues. With V trimmed by 6 bases and J by 1 base, 3 bases remained unmatched. In DNA, the CDR3 is TGTGCCATCAGAGACAGGGATTCTGGAAACACCATATATTTT. Protein sequence: CAIRDRDSGNTIYF.

V is TRBV11-2 and J is TRBJ2-2, with 11 bases identical to TRBD2. Germline V gene lookup returns CDR1 SGHAT and CDR2 FQNNGV. Losses at the gene ends were 3 bases for V and 5 bases for J; bases not matched to a gene: 5. CDR3 length equals 16 residues. In DNA form, the CDR3 reads TGTGCCAGCAGCTTTGGACTAGCGGGTCGGACCGGGGAGCTGTTTTTT. Translated, it gives CASSFGLAGRTGELFF.

The V gene is TRBV7-2, the J gene TRBJ1-3; TRBD1 might be the D (6 bases). The CDR3 consists of 18 residues. Germline CDR1 SGHTA, CDR2 FQGNSA. Trimming left V 5 bases short and J 0 bases short, with 20 bases between. The CDR3 sequence: CASSPRGGRDTSGNTIYF. The CDR3 coding sequence is TGTGCCAGCAGCCCGAGGGGGGGGAGAGACACCTCTGGAAACACCATATATTTT.

This chain connects TRBV7-2 to TRBJ1-3; D gene uncertain. Germline CDR1 reads SGHTA; CDR2 reads FQGNSA. Between the trimmed V and J ends, which lost 6 bases and 0 bases, there was a span of 12 bases. This CDR3 has 15 residues. CDR3 loop: CASRRSQGSGNTIYF. In nucleotides, the CDR3 is TGTGCCAGCAGGCGGTCACAAGGCTCTGGAAACACCATATATTTT.

The rearrangement uses TRBV2 and TRBJ1-6, with a weak D call TRBD1 (5 bases). V was clipped by 3 bases and J by 10 bases, with 16 bases between them. The CDR3 is 15 amino acids. The germline CDR1 and CDR2 sequences are SNHLY and FYNNEI. Here the CDR3 reads CASSEGPLRGSPLHF. In DNA, the CDR3 is TGTGCCAGCAGTGAGGGGCCGCTGAGAGGCTCACCCCTCCACTTT.

This sequence joins TRBV5-4 and TRBJ1-1; D call uncertain. The CDR3 has 13 residues. Trimming removed 3 bases at V and 4 bases at J, with 10 bases between. In germline, CDR1 is SGHNT, CDR2 YYREEE (reference sequence). The CDR3 coding sequence is TGTGCCAGCAGCTGGCTGGGAGGCACTGAAGCTTTCTTT. Its protein is CASSWLGGTEAFF.

There are a few counts of this clone. CDR3 loop: CASSPGGEAFF. CDR3 in DNA: TGTGCCAGCTCACCTGGGGGGGAAGCTTTCTTT. The chain has TRBV18 and TRBJ1-1, with D maybe TRBD1 (5 bases). The CDR3 has 11 amino acids. V was shortened by 3 bases and J by 8 bases, with 7 bases between the two germline ends. In germline, CDR1 is KGHSH, CDR2 LQKENI.

This clone was seen just once. The chain joins TRBV6-4 to TRBJ2-3; tentative D call: TRBD1 (5 bases). This CDR3 spans 13 amino acids. Trimming shortened V by 5 bases and J by 4 bases, and 10 bases separated the two germline ends. Germline V gene lookup returns CDR1 MRHNA and CDR2 SNTAGT. CDR3: CASSPQGPDTQYF. CDR3 DNA: TGTGCCAGCAGTCCCCAGGGCCCAGATACGCAGTATTTT.

The V and J genes are TRBV2 and TRBJ2-7, with TRBD2 matching over 13 bases. This CDR3 has 14 residues. CDR1 SNHLY and CDR2 FYNNEI come from the germline V gene. Losses at the gene ends were 6 bases for V and 6 bases for J; bases not matched to a gene: 5. The CDR3 bases are TGTGCCAGCAGGCGGACTAGCGGGAGTCGCGAGCAGTACTTC. Its translation is CASRRTSGSREQYF.

This chain uses TRBV6-6 with TRBJ2-6; D is unresolved. The CDR3 has 14 residues. Germline loops: CDR1 MNHNY, CDR2 SVGAGI (reference sequence). Trimming left V 7 bases short and J 3 bases short, with 10 bases between. DNA of the CDR3: TGTGCCAGCAAGGAGAACGGTGGGGCCAACGTCCTGACTTTC. It yields the protein CASKENGGANVLTF.

The chain couples TRBV18 to TRBJ2-7, with a tentative D call TRBD2 (6 bases). This CDR3 spans 16 amino acids. V was shortened by 3 bases and J by 2 bases, with 17 bases between the two germline ends. From germline, CDR1 is KGHSH and CDR2 LQKENI. The CDR3 region is CASSPTGGTVTYEQYF. CDR3 nucleotide sequence: TGTGCCAGCTCACCCACCGGGGGAACGGTGACCTACGAGCAGTACTTC.

The chain is built from TRBV7-2 and TRBJ2-1; D may be TRBD2 (7 bases). This CDR3 comprises 15 residues. Germline assignment: CDR1 SGHTA and CDR2 FQGNSA. The germline V and J ends were trimmed by 3 bases and 4 bases, with 13 bases remaining between them. CDR3 nucleotides: TGTGCCAGCAGCTTTACGGGGGGCTTTTACAATGAGCAGTTCTTC. Protein: CASSFTGGFYNEQFF. The full variable domain, in which reference TRBV7-2 and TRBJ2-1 provide the parts outside the CDR3, is GAGVSQSPSNKVTEKGKDVELRCDPISGHTALYWYRQSLGQGLEFLIYFQGNSAPDKSGLPSDRFSAERTGGSVSTLTIQRTQQEDSAVYLCASSFTGGFYNEQFFGPGTRLTVL.

This clone appeared a few times. This chain links TRBV19 with TRBJ1-1, with D hard to call. V lost 9 bases and J 7 bases, leaving 12 bases between the germline ends. CDR1 is LNHDA and CDR2 is SQIVND in the germline V gene (reference sequence). This CDR3 has 11 amino acids. CDR3 in amino acids: CASRGALEAFF. In DNA form, the CDR3 reads TGTGCCAGCCGAGGAGCGCTTGAAGCTTTCTTT. Looking up the rest from reference TRBV19 and TRBJ1-1 gives the full variable domain: DGGITQSPKYLFRKEGQNVTLSCEQNLNHDAMYWYRQDPGQGLRLIYYSQIVNDFQKGDIAEGYSVSREKKESFPLTVTSAQKNPTAFYLCASRGALEAFFGQGTRLTVV.

The chain has TRBV7-8 and TRBJ2-7; TRBD1 matches at 9 bases. The CDR3 totals 15 residues. J gave up 4 bases and V 5 bases, and 9 bases lay outside the gene matches. Germline CDR1 and CDR2: SGHVS and FQNEAQ. The CDR3 loop is CASSTGQGPRYEQYF. CDR3 DNA: TGTGCCAGCAGCACGGGACAGGGACCCCGATACGAGCAGTACTTC.